One sample yielded the 6 T cell receptor beta chains listed below, sequenced in a study of cytomegalovirus exposure and HLA in healthy donors (dated by TCRdb to the late 2010s). Library method: the immunoSEQ multiplex PCR assay. The multiplex PCR relied on a mix of 60 forward primers for TCR Vbeta segments and 13 reverse primers for TCR Jbeta segments. TCRdb's version of the immuneACCESS table is confined to in-frame rearrangements and falls short of the full clone set. An unresolved V gene accounts for under half of the shortfall where checked; the remainder is of unknown origin. Present in this sample are approximately 120,000 clones, around 80% of which were seen just once. The top ten clones comprise 1.9% of the sample. Specimen: PBMCs. The receptors were gathered from a man between 50 and 59 years old in good health and CMV-seronegative.

In this sample, this clone turned up a few times. The chain recombines TRBV4-3 with TRBJ1-1; a weak D match, TRBD1 (5 bases). With 0 bases removed from V and 0 bases from J, the gap between germline ends came to 11 bases. This CDR3 has 16 residues. The germline V gene has CDR1 LGHNA and CDR2 YSLEER. The CDR3 DNA is TGCGCCAGCAGCCAAGAGACGACAGCCATGAACACTGAAGCTTTCTTT. It encodes CASSQETTAMNTEAFF.

The J gene is TRBJ2-2, the V gene TRBV28, with D uncertain. This CDR3 spans 15 amino acids. The germline V gene encodes CDR1 MDHEN and CDR2 SYDVKM. The V end was cut by 8 bases, the J end by 5 bases, with 18 bases between. DNA for the CDR3: TGTGCCAGCTTCCCTTCACTCCCCGTGACCGGGGAGCTGTTTTTT. Encoded protein: CASFPSLPVTGELFF. Variable domain in full (rest from reference TRBV28 and TRBJ2-2): DVKVTQSSRYLVKRTGEKVFLECVQDMDHENMFWYRQDPGLGLRLIYFSYDVKMKEKGDIPEGYSVSREKKERFSLILESASTNQTSMYLCASFPSLPVTGELFFGEGSRLTVL.

The rearrangement uses TRBV5-4 and TRBJ1-1; weak D call: TRBD1 (5 bases). Germline V gene sequence: CDR1 SGHNT, CDR2 YYREEE (reference sequence). V dropped 0 bases and J dropped 6 bases, with 15 bases sitting between them. This CDR3 is 15 amino acids long. CDR3 loop: CASSLEAARGSEAFF. For the CDR3, the DNA is TGTGCCAGCAGCTTGGAAGCCGCGCGGGGGTCTGAAGCTTTCTTT.

The chain is built from TRBV5-6 and TRBJ1-6; the D gene is possibly TRBD1 (5 bases). The V gene lost 0 bases and the J gene lost 7 bases, with 11 bases spanning the gap. This CDR3 is built from 15 residues. Germline V CDR1 and CDR2: SGHDT, YYEEEE. The CDR3 here is CASSLGPGINSPLHF. CDR3 sequence (DNA): TGTGCCAGCAGCTTGGGGCCAGGGATAAATTCACCCCTCCACTTT.

This clone was picked up one time. V is TRBV2 and J is TRBJ2-3; 7 nucleotides agree with TRBD2. This CDR3 region has 14 residues. Germline V gives CDR1 SNHLY, CDR2 FYNNEI. V lost 7 bases, J lost 6 bases, and 10 bases stayed unmatched. This CDR3 reads CASIGAGPADTQYF. The CDR3 DNA is TGTGCCAGCATCGGAGCGGGGCCTGCTGATACGCAGTATTTT.

The chain carries TRBV9 and TRBJ2-3, with D possibly TRBD1 on 6 matching bases. The V and J ends lost 5 bases and 2 bases respectively, with 24 bases between them. This CDR3 region has 18 residues. Germline assignment: CDR1 SGDLS and CDR2 YYNGEE. This CDR3 reads CASSIRPGQPYTTDTQYF. CDR3 coding DNA: TGTGCCAGCAGTATTAGACCCGGACAGCCTTATACCACAGATACGCAGTATTTT.